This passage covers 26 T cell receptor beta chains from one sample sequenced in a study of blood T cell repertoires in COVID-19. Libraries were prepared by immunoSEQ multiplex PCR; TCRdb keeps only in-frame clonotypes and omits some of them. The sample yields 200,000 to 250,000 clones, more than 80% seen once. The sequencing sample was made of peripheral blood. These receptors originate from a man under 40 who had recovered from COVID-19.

In nucleotides, the CDR3 is TGTGCCAGCAGCTCAACATCTAGCGGGGTGAACACCGGGGAGCTGTTTTTT. This gives the protein CASSSTSSGVNTGELFF. V usage is TRBV13 and J usage is TRBJ2-2; 9 bases are a match to TRBD2. The length of the CDR3 is 17 residues. Germline CDR1 and CDR2: PRHDT and FYEKMQ (reference sequence). V gave up 4 bases and J gave up 1 base; unmatched junction bases: 7.

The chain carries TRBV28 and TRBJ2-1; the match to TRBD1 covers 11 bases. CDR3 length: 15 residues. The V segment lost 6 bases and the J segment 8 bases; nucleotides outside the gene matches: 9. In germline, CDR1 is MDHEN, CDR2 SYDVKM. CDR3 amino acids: CASSPRTGGIDEQFF. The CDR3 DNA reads TGTGCCAGCAGCCCCAGGACAGGGGGCATCGATGAGCAGTTCTTC.

CDR3 DNA sequence: TGTGCTAGTGGTTTGGCAGGGATTGGCTACACCTTC. It specifies CASGLAGIGYTF. The chain employs TRBV12-5 and TRBJ1-2; possible D gene TRBD1, 5 bases. This CDR3 region has 12 residues. The germline V gene has CDR1 LGHNT and CDR2 FRNRAP. Trimming shortened V by 1 base and J by 7 bases, and 7 bases separated the two germline ends. Full variable domain (remainder filled in from reference TRBV12-5 and TRBJ1-2): DARVTQTPRHKVTEMGQEVTMRCQPILGHNTVFWYRQTMMQGLELLAYFRNRAPLDDSGMPKDRFSAEMPDATLATLKIQPSEPRDSAVYFCASGLAGIGYTFGSGTRLTVV.

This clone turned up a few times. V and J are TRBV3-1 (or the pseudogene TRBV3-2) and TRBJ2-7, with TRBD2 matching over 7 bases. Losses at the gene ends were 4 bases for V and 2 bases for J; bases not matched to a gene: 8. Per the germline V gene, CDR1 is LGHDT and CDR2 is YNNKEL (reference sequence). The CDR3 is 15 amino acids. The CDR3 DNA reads TGTGCCAGCAGCCTCCGAGCGGGACCACCCTACGAGCAGTACTTC. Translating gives CASSLRAGPPYEQYF.

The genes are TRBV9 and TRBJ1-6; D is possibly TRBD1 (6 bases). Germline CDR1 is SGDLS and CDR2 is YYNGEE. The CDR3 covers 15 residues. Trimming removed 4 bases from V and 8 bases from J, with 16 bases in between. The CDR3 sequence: CASSTERDTYSPLHF. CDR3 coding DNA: TGTGCCAGCAGCACCGAGAGGGACACCTATTCACCCCTCCACTTT.

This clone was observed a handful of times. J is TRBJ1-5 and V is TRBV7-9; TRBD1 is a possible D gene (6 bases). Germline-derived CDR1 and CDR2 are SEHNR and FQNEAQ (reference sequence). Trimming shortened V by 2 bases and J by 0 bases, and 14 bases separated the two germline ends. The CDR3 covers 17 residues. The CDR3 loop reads CASSLTKDSHSNQPQHF. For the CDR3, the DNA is TGTGCCAGCAGCTTAACGAAGGACAGCCATAGCAATCAGCCCCAGCATTTT.

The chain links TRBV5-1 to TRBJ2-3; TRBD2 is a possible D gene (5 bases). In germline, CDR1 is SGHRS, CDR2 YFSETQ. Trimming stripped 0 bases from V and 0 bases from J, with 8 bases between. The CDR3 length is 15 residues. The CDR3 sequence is CASSLVERSTDTQYF. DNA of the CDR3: TGCGCCAGCAGCTTGGTCGAGCGGAGCACAGATACGCAGTATTTT. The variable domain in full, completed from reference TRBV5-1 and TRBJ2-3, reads KAGVTQTPRYLIKTRGQQVTLSCSPISGHRSVSWYQQTPGQGLQFLFEYFSETQRNKGNFPGRFSGRQFSNSRSEMNVSTLELGDSALYLCASSLVERSTDTQYFGPGTRLTVL.

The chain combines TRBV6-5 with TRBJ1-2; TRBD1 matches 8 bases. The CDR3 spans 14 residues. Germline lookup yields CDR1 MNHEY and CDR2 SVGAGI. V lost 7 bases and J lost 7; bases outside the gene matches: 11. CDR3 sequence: CASTLGQGRSGYTF. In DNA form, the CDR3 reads TGTGCCAGCACCCTCGGACAGGGAAGGAGTGGCTACACCTTC.

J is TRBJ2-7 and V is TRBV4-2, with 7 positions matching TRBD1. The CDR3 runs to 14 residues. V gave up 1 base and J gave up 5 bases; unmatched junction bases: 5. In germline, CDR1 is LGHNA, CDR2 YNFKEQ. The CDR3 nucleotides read TGTGCCAGCAGCCAAGCATACGGGACAGACGAGCAGTACTTC. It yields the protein CASSQAYGTDEQYF.

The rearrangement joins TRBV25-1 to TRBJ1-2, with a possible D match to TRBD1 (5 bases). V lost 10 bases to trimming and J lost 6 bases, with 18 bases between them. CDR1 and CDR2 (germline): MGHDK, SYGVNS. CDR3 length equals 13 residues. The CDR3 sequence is CATLPGTSDGYTF. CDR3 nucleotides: TGTGCCACCTTACCCGGGACTTCGGATGGCTACACCTTC.

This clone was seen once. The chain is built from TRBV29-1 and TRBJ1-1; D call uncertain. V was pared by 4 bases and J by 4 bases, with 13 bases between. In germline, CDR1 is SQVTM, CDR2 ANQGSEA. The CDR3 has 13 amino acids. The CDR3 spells CSVGGVLGTEAFF. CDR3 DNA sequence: TGCAGCGTTGGCGGGGTTTTGGGCACTGAAGCTTTCTTT.

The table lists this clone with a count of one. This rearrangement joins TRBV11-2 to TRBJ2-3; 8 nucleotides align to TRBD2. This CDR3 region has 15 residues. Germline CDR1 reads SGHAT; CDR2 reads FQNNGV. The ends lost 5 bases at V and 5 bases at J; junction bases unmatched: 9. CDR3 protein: CASSAPLAARDTQYF. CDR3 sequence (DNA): TGTGCCAGCAGCGCTCCACTAGCGGCCAGAGATACGCAGTATTTT.

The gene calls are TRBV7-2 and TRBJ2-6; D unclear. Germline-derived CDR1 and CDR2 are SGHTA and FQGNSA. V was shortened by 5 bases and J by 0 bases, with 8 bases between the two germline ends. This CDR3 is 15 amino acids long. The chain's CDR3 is CASSPVLSGANVLTF. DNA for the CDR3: TGTGCCAGCAGCCCCGTACTCTCTGGGGCCAACGTCCTGACTTTC.

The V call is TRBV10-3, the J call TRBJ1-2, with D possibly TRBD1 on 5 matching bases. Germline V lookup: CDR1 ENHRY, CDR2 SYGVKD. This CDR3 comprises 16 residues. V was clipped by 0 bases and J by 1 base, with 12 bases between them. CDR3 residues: CAISESDRGLNYGYTF. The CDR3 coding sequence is TGTGCCATCAGTGAGTCGGACCGGGGACTTAACTATGGCTACACCTTC.

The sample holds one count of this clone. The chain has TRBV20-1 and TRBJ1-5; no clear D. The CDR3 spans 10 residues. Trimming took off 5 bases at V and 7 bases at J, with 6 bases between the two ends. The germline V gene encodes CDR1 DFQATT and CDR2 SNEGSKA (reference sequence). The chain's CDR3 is CSADRQPQHF. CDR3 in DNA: TGCAGTGCTGATAGACAGCCCCAGCATTTT.

The CDR3, as DNA: TGTGCCAGTAGTATATTCGAGGGAGCTAACTATGGCTACACCTTC. This encodes CASSIFEGANYGYTF. The chain links TRBV19 to TRBJ1-2; no clear D gene. V lost 2 bases and J lost 0, with 10 bases in between. The CDR3 spans 15 residues. Germline CDR1 LNHDA, CDR2 SQIVND (reference sequence).

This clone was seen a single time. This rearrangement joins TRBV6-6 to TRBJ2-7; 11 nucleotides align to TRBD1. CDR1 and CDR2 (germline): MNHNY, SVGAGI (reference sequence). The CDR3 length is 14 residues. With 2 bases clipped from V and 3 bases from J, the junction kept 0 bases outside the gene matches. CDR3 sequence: CASSYGTGGYEQYF. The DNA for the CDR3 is TGTGCCAGCAGTTACGGGACAGGGGGCTACGAGCAGTACTTC.

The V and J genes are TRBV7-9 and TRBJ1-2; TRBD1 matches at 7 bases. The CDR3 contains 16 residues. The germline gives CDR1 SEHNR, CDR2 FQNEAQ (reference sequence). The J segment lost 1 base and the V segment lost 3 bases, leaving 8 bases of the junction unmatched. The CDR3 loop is CASSFRDRVRNYGYTF. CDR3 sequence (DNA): TGTGCCAGCAGCTTTAGAGACAGGGTTCGTAACTATGGCTACACCTTC.

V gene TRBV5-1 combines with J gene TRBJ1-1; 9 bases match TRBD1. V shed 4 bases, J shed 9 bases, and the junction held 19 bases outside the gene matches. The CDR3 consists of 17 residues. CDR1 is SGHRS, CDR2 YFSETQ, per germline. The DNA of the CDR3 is TGCGCCAGCAGCGCCACCACCGGGACAGGGCCCACACGAAAAGCTTTCTTT. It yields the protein CASSATTGTGPTRKAFF. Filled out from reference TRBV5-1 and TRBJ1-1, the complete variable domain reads KAGVTQTPRYLIKTRGQQVTLSCSPISGHRSVSWYQQTPGQGLQFLFEYFSETQRNKGNFPGRFSGRQFSNSRSEMNVSTLELGDSALYLCASSATTGTGPTRKAFFGQGTRLTVV.

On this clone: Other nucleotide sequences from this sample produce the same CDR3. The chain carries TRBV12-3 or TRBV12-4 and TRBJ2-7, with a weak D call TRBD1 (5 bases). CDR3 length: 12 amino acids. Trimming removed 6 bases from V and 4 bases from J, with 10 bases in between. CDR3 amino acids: CASSPRGYEQYF. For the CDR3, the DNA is TGTGCCAGCAGCCCTAGGGGATACGAGCAGTACTTC.

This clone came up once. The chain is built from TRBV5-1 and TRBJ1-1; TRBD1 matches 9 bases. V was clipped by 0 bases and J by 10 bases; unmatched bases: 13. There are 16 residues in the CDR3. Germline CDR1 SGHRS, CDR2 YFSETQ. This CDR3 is CASSLAASYDRGGAFF. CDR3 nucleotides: TGCGCCAGCAGCTTGGCCGCGTCGTACGACAGGGGGGGAGCTTTCTTT.

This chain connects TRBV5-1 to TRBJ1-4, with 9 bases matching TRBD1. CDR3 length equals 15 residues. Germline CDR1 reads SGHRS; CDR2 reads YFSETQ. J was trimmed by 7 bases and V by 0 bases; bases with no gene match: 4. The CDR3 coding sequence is TGCGCCAGCAGCTTGGAGACAGGGGGTAGTGAAAAACTGTTTTTT. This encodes CASSLETGGSEKLFF.

In nucleotides, the CDR3 is TGTGCCAGCAGCTTGGGGAGCGGGGCCTCCTACGAGCAGTACTTC. Its protein product is CASSLGSGASYEQYF. The V and J genes are TRBV13 and TRBJ2-7; 7 bases line up with TRBD2. In germline, CDR1 is PRHDT, CDR2 FYEKMQ (reference sequence). The CDR3 runs to 15 residues. Trimming at V came to 3 bases and at J to 0 bases, leaving 5 bases not matched to a gene.

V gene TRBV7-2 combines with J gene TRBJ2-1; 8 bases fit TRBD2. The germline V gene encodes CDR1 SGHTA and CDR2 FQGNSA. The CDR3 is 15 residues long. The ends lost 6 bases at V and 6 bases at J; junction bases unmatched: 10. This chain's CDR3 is CASRPDGGASNEQFF. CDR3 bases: TGTGCCAGCAGGCCAGACGGGGGGGCGTCCAATGAGCAGTTCTTC.

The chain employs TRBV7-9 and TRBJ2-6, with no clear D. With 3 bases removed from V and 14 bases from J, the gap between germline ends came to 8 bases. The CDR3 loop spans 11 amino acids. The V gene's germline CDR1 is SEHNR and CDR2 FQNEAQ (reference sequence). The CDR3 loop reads CASSLSNFLTF. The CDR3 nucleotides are TGTGCCAGCAGCTTGAGCAATTTCCTGACTTTC.

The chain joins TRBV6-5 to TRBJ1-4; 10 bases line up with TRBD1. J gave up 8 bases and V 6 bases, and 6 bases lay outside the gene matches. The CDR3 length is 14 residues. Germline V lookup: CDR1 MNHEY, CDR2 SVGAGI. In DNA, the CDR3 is TGTGCCAGCAGCCTGGGACAGGGGAGGGAAAAACTGTTTTTT. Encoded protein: CASSLGQGREKLFF.